These 22 T cell receptor beta chains were all obtained from the same sample, sequenced in a study of OX40 agonist ivuxolimab in advanced cancers. Profiled with immunoSEQ multiplex PCR; TCRdb holds only in-frame clones, not every one. The data contain roughly 42,000 clones, roughly nine tenths of them singletons. Here the sequenced sample was CD4+ or CD8+ T cells sorted from blood, taken in a trial of the OX40 agonist ivuxolimab. Receptor source: an adult with an advanced solid tumor such as melanoma, head and neck, liver or kidney cancer.

This clone was counted once. The chain links TRBV19 to TRBJ2-1; 9 bases line up with TRBD2. Germline V gene sequence: CDR1 LNHDA, CDR2 SQIVND (reference sequence). The ends lost 7 bases at V and 9 bases at J; junction bases unmatched: 7. The CDR3 sequence is 13 residues long. The chain's CDR3 is CASNPLAGLEQFF. For the CDR3, the DNA is TGTGCCAGTAACCCGCTAGCGGGACTTGAGCAGTTCTTC.

The rearrangement joins TRBV9 to TRBJ2-1; weak D call: TRBD1 (8 bases). The germline V and J ends were trimmed by 3 bases and 10 bases, with 20 bases remaining between them. Germline V gene data show CDR1 as SGDLS and CDR2 as YYNGEE. The CDR3 length is 15 residues. Here the CDR3 reads CASSARTGREIEQFF. CDR3 in DNA: TGTGCCAGCAGCGCCCGGACAGGGAGGGAAATAGAGCAGTTCTTC.

The chain carries TRBV4-1 and TRBJ1-1; D remains ambiguous. There are 16 residues in the CDR3. With 4 bases removed from V and 1 base from J, the gap between germline ends came to 16 bases. From germline, CDR1 is MGHRA and CDR2 YSYEKL. CDR3 bases: TGCGCCAGCAGCCTACTTTCAGCAACGAGGAACACTGAAGCTTTCTTT. It specifies CASSLLSATRNTEAFF.

The J gene is TRBJ2-7, the V gene TRBV30; D is unclear. Germline-derived CDR1 and CDR2 are GTSNPN and SVGIG (reference sequence). CDR3 size: 12 residues. V lost 2 bases, J lost 3 bases, and 8 bases lay in between. The CDR3 spells CAWSPHFYEQYF. DNA of the CDR3: TGTGCCTGGAGTCCCCACTTCTACGAGCAGTACTTC.

V and J are TRBV6-4 and TRBJ2-1; 7 bases fit TRBD1. Per germline, CDR1 MRHNA and CDR2 SNTAGT. The CDR3 covers 14 residues. V was pared by 7 bases and J by 9 bases, with 12 bases of the junction left unmatched. The CDR3 reads CASNRGHSRGEQFF. DNA of the CDR3: TGTGCCAGCAACAGGGGACATTCTCGAGGTGAGCAGTTCTTC.

This chain joins TRBV9 and TRBJ2-7; D possibly corresponds to TRBD1 (5 bases). V lost 0 bases and J 2 bases, leaving 9 bases between the germline ends. The CDR3 consists of 14 residues. From germline, CDR1 is SGDLS and CDR2 YYNGEE. CDR3 nucleotide sequence: TGTGCCAGCAGCGTAGAAGGGGATCCCTACGAGCAGTACTTC. The encoded protein is CASSVEGDPYEQYF.

This chain joins TRBV9 and TRBJ2-3; 9 positions match TRBD2. The length of the CDR3 is 16 residues. J gave up 4 bases and V 4 bases, and 10 bases lay outside the gene matches. Germline V gene lookup returns CDR1 SGDLS and CDR2 YYNGEE. The CDR3 region is CASSSFLAGAADTQYF. CDR3 nucleotides: TGTGCCAGCAGCTCATTCTTAGCGGGAGCCGCAGATACGCAGTATTTT.

The V gene is TRBV9, the J gene TRBJ1-4; 7 positions match TRBD1. The CDR3 length is 15 residues. Per the germline V gene, CDR1 is SGDLS and CDR2 is YYNGEE. Trimming removed 0 bases from V and 2 bases from J; junction bases left unmatched: 1. The CDR3 spells CASSVEGATNEKLFF. CDR3 sequence (DNA): TGTGCCAGCAGCGTAGAGGGGGCCACTAATGAAAAACTGTTTTTT.

In its sample, this clone was seen a few times. This chain uses TRBV13 with TRBJ2-3; 7 nucleotides agree with TRBD1. Per germline, CDR1 PRHDT and CDR2 FYEKMQ (reference sequence). J lost 1 base, V lost 5 bases, and 6 bases had no gene match. The CDR3 length is 15 residues. The CDR3 reads CASSQRQGGTDTQYF. CDR3 in DNA: TGTGCCAGCAGCCAGAGACAGGGAGGCACAGATACGCAGTATTTT. The entire variable domain, with the rest obtained from reference TRBV13 and TRBJ2-3, is as follows: AAGVIQSPRHLIKEKRETATLKCYPIPRHDTVYWYQQGPGQDPQFLISFYEKMQSDKGSIPDRFSAQQFSDYHSELNMSSLELGDSALYFCASSQRQGGTDTQYFGPGTRLTVL.

The V and J genes are TRBV9 and TRBJ2-5; TRBD1 matches at 7 bases. The CDR3 has 15 amino acids. Germline V gives CDR1 SGDLS, CDR2 YYNGEE. The V segment lost 3 bases and the J segment 0 bases; nucleotides outside the gene matches: 5. The CDR3 coding sequence is TGTGCCAGCAGCGCGGGACAGTCAGACCAAGAGACCCAGTACTTC. This codes for CASSAGQSDQETQYF.

In this sample, this clone turned up a few times. The chain recombines TRBV4-3 with TRBJ2-1; tentative D call: TRBD2 (6 bases). CDR3 length: 18 amino acids. Germline V lookup: CDR1 LGHNA, CDR2 YSLEER. V dropped 0 bases and J dropped 0 bases, with 15 bases sitting between them. DNA for the CDR3: TGCGCCAGCAGCCAAGATCTACTAGCTCGTAGCTCCTACAATGAGCAGTTCTTC. Protein sequence: CASSQDLLARSSYNEQFF.

The gene calls are TRBV27 and TRBJ1-2; the match to TRBD1 covers 9 bases. Germline CDR1 reads MNHEY; CDR2 reads SMNVEV (reference sequence). The J segment lost 8 bases and the V segment lost 5 bases, leaving 15 bases of the junction unmatched. This CDR3 region has 16 residues. DNA of the CDR3: TGTGCCAGCAGTCCGATACAGGACAGGGGTTCGGAGGGCTACACCTTC. Protein sequence: CASSPIQDRGSEGYTF.

The chain couples TRBV4-1 to TRBJ1-5; D is unclear. Trimming cost V 6 bases and J 3 bases, with 9 bases left between them. Germline lookup yields CDR1 MGHRA and CDR2 YSYEKL. The CDR3 length is 13 residues. Written as DNA, the CDR3 is TGCGCCAGCAGTGAGCTGAACAATCAGCCCCAGCATTTT. This sequence encodes CASSELNNQPQHF.

The chain uses TRBV30 and TRBJ2-5; TRBD2 is a possible D gene (7 bases). This CDR3 comprises 14 residues. Germline loops: CDR1 GTSNPN, CDR2 SVGIG (reference sequence). Trimming took 0 bases from V and 5 from J, leaving 13 bases between them. Here the CDR3 reads CAWSVAGAGETQYF. Here the CDR3 DNA reads TGTGCCTGGAGTGTCGCGGGGGCAGGGGAGACCCAGTACTTC.

This chain links TRBV30 with TRBJ1-1, with no clear D. This CDR3 is 13 amino acids long. The germline V gene has CDR1 GTSNPN and CDR2 SVGIG (reference sequence). Trimming shortened V by 2 bases and J by 1 base, and 8 bases separated the two germline ends. This chain's CDR3 is CAWSYGSNTEAFF. The CDR3 DNA follows: TGTGCCTGGAGTTACGGGTCGAACACTGAAGCTTTCTTT.

The J gene is TRBJ2-5, the V gene TRBV27, with 10 bases that match TRBD2. This CDR3 spans 18 amino acids. Germline CDR1 reads MNHEY; CDR2 reads SMNVEV (reference sequence). With V trimmed by 4 bases and J by 5 bases, 16 bases remained unmatched. The CDR3 reads CASSSLSASGSRGETQYF. The CDR3, as DNA: TGTGCCAGCAGTTCCCTCTCGGCTAGCGGGAGCCGCGGGGAGACCCAGTACTTC.

The table lists this clone with a few counts. The chain uses TRBV29-1 and TRBJ2-1; 12 bases are a match to TRBD2. Germline V gives CDR1 SQVTM, CDR2 ANQGSEA. The CDR3 has 20 amino acids. V lost 6 bases, J lost 0 bases, and 18 bases stayed unmatched. CDR3 sequence: CSVLGLAGGRSLSSYNEQFF. CDR3 coding DNA: TGCAGCGTGCTGGGCCTAGCGGGAGGGCGAAGCCTTAGCTCCTACAATGAGCAGTTCTTC.

This chain joins TRBV27 and TRBJ2-7; TRBD2 is a possible D gene (6 bases). Trimming removed 4 bases at V and 0 bases at J, with 7 bases between. CDR3 size: 13 residues. Germline V gene data show CDR1 as MNHEY and CDR2 as SMNVEV (reference sequence). CDR3 residues: CASSSGGSYEQYF. In DNA form, the CDR3 reads TGTGCCAGCAGTTCCGGGGGCTCCTACGAGCAGTACTTC.

The chain is built from TRBV7-3 and TRBJ2-1; a possible D gene is TRBD2 (5 bases). The germline V and J ends were trimmed by 11 bases and 5 bases, with 16 bases remaining between them. Germline V gives CDR1 SGHTA, CDR2 FQGTGA. The CDR3 is made up of 13 amino acids. CDR3 nucleotides: TGTGCCTCCGGTTCCGACTACAACAATGAGCAGTTCTTC. Translated, it gives CASGSDYNNEQFF.

V usage is TRBV9 and J usage is TRBJ2-2, with 9 nucleotides matching TRBD1. CDR1 and CDR2 (germline): SGDLS, YYNGEE. J gave up 3 bases and V 3 bases, and 3 bases lay outside the gene matches. The CDR3 has 15 residues. The CDR3 nucleotides read TGTGCCAGCAGCGACGACAGGGGGTACACCGGGGAGCTGTTTTTT. It encodes CASSDDRGYTGELFF.

The chain joins TRBV30 to TRBJ2-7, with 7 bases matching TRBD2. Germline assignment: CDR1 GTSNPN and CDR2 SVGIG (reference sequence). The CDR3 totals 13 residues. The V and J ends lost 0 bases and 6 bases, in that order; junction bases with no gene match: 5. The CDR3 spells CAWSVGLVGEQYF. The DNA of the CDR3 is TGTGCCTGGAGTGTAGGACTAGTTGGCGAGCAGTACTTC.

V usage is TRBV6-1 and J usage is TRBJ2-1; the D gene is possibly TRBD2 (6 bases). Germline V gene sequence: CDR1 MNHNS, CDR2 SASEGT. Trimming pared 8 bases from V and 4 bases from J, leaving 12 bases between. The length of the CDR3 is 13 residues. Written as DNA, the CDR3 is TGTGCCAGCGGGAGGACTTCGTACAATGAGCAGTTCTTC. It encodes CASGRTSYNEQFF.